This T cell receptor (beta chain) appears in the sequencing data of a study of T-cell memory formation after mild COVID-19. TCRdb processed the 5' RACE reads anew with MiXCR; each CDR3 protein has one entry. The sample includes roughly 280,000 distinct CDR3 sequences, around 8% of them seen just once. The V and J ends lost 5 bases and 9 bases, in that order; junction bases with no gene match: 15. CDR1 is SGHTA, CDR2 FQGTGA, per germline. The CDR3 covers 16 residues. The source of this sequence is a man younger than 35 who had mild COVID-19 (a few samples of this study predate the infection). Cell type and time point are not known. Material: PBMCs or a T cell subset sorted from them (not recorded which). The rearrangement joins TRBV7-3 to TRBJ2-4; 8 bases agree with TRBD1. The CDR3 region has the DNA TGTGCCAGCAGCCCCAGCCCTGGACAGGGCTTAGGCATTCAGTACTTC. Translating it yields CASSPSPGQGLGIQYF.